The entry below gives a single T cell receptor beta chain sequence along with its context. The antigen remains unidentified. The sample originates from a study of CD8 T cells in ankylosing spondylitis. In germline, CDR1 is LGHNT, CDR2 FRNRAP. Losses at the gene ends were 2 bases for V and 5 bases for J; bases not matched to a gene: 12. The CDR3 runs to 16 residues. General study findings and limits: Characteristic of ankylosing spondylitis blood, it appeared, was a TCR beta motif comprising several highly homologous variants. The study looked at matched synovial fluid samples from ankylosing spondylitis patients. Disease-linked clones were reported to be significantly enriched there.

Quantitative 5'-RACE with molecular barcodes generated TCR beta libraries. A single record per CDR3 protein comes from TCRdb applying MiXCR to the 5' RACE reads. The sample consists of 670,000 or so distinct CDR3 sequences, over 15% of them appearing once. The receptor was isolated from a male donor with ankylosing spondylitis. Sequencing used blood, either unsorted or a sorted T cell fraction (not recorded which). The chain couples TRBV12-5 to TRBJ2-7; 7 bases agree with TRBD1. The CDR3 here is CASGLTTGASWNEQYF. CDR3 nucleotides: TGTGCTAGTGGTTTGACAACAGGGGCCTCGTGGAACGAGCAGTACTTC.